Listed below are T cell receptor beta chains from one sample, sequenced in a study of identical twins. MiXCR was run by TCRdb on the 5' RACE reads, yielding one entry per CDR3 protein. The sample consists of 400,000 to 500,000 distinct CDR3 sequences, roughly 20% of them appearing once. The sample comprised naive T cells sorted from blood. All receptors come from a man aged 45 to 65 in good health. Both conserved end residues are part of each CDR3. Each record gives: D gene, clone size, J gene, V gene, CDR3 protein, CDR3 DNA. The D gene is left open where the match is weak. The size field is filled for only some rows; it gives once, few, many or a size class.

d_gene: NA
abundance: few
j_gene: TRBJ2-3
v_gene: TRBV5-1
CDR3aa: CASSQGGSGADTQYF
CDR3nt: TGCGCCAGCAGTCAGGGCGGCTCCGGGGCAGATACGCAGTATTTT

d_gene: NA
abundance: few
j_gene: TRBJ1-1
v_gene: TRBV9
CDR3aa: CASSAHLGMGRGEAFF
CDR3nt: TGTGCCAGCAGCGCCCACCTGGGTATGGGGAGAGGGGAAGCTTTCTTT

d_gene: TRBD2
abundance: few
j_gene: TRBJ2-7
v_gene: TRBV15
CDR3aa: CATSRGGGSWSYEQYF
CDR3nt: TGTGCCACCAGCAGAGGTGGCGGGAGCTGGTCCTACGAGCAGTACTTC

d_gene: TRBD1
abundance: NA
j_gene: TRBJ2-1
v_gene: TRBV4-2
CDR3aa: CASSPGQASYNEQFF
CDR3nt: TGTGCCAGCAGCCCCGGACAGGCCTCCTACAATGAGCAGTTCTTC

d_gene: NA
abundance: few
j_gene: TRBJ1-6
v_gene: TRBV5-1
CDR3aa: CASSLEPGSPLHF
CDR3nt: TGCGCCAGCAGCTTGGAACCCGGATCACCCCTCCACTTT

d_gene: TRBD2
abundance: NA
j_gene: TRBJ2-1
v_gene: TRBV12-3/TRBV12-4
CDR3aa: CASGTGTRTYNEQFF
CDR3nt: TGTGCCAGCGGTACTGGGACTAGAACCTACAATGAGCAGTTCTTC

d_gene: NA
abundance: many
j_gene: TRBJ2-1
v_gene: TRBV5-1
CDR3aa: CASSLQGDDEQFF
CDR3nt: TGCGCCAGCAGCTTGCAAGGGGACGATGAGCAGTTCTTC

d_gene: NA
abundance: NA
j_gene: TRBJ1-2
v_gene: TRBV24-1
CDR3aa: CATSDSERVGGYTF
CDR3nt: TGTGCCACCAGTGATTCGGAGAGGGTCGGGGGCTACACCTTC

d_gene: NA
abundance: NA
j_gene: TRBJ2-2
v_gene: TRBV20-1
CDR3aa: CSAGDSYTGELFF
CDR3nt: TGCAGTGCCGGGGACTCTTACACCGGGGAGCTGTTTTTT

d_gene: TRBD2
abundance: NA
j_gene: TRBJ2-2
v_gene: TRBV20-1
CDR3aa: CSARLASNTGELFF
CDR3nt: TGCAGTGCAAGACTAGCGAGCAACACCGGGGAGCTGTTTTTT

d_gene: NA
abundance: few
j_gene: TRBJ1-6
v_gene: TRBV4-3
CDR3aa: CASSQGDSRYSPLHF
CDR3nt: TGCGCCAGCAGCCAAGGAGACAGCCGCTATTCACCCCTCCACTTT

d_gene: TRBD2
abundance: NA
j_gene: TRBJ2-7
v_gene: TRBV10-3
CDR3aa: CAISDPGLAGGLAQYF
CDR3nt: TGTGCCATCAGTGACCCTGGACTAGCGGGAGGGCTTGCGCAGTACTTC

d_gene: TRBD2
abundance: many
j_gene: TRBJ2-3
v_gene: TRBV20-1
CDR3aa: CSARDWTSVDTQYF
CDR3nt: TGCAGTGCTAGAGATTGGACTAGCGTAGATACGCAGTATTTT

d_gene: TRBD1
abundance: few
j_gene: TRBJ2-7
v_gene: TRBV7-9
CDR3aa: CASSSDRLTYEQYF
CDR3nt: TGTGCCAGCAGCTCGGACAGGTTAACCTACGAGCAGTACTTC

d_gene: NA
abundance: NA
j_gene: TRBJ1-6
v_gene: TRBV7-2
CDR3aa: CASSLGGKNNSPLHF
CDR3nt: TGTGCCAGCAGCTTAGGCGGGAAGAACAATTCACCCCTCCACTTT

d_gene: TRBD1
abundance: NA
j_gene: TRBJ1-4
v_gene: TRBV7-9
CDR3aa: CASSLAGTGIREKLFF
CDR3nt: TGTGCCAGCAGCTTAGCGGGGACAGGGATACGCGAAAAACTGTTTTTT

d_gene: NA
abundance: NA
j_gene: TRBJ1-3
v_gene: TRBV7-2
CDR3aa: CASSSPPNTIYF
CDR3nt: TGTGCCAGCAGCTCTCCACCAAACACCATATATTTT

d_gene: NA
abundance: many
j_gene: TRBJ1-4
v_gene: TRBV6-1
CDR3aa: CASGPSTNEKLFF
CDR3nt: TGTGCCAGCGGACCCTCAACTAATGAAAAACTGTTTTTT

d_gene: TRBD2
abundance: NA
j_gene: TRBJ2-5
v_gene: TRBV24-1
CDR3aa: CATSDPDVAGGQQETQYF
CDR3nt: TGTGCCACCAGTGATCCAGACGTGGCGGGGGGGCAACAAGAGACCCAGTACTTC

d_gene: NA
abundance: many
j_gene: TRBJ2-1
v_gene: TRBV6-1
CDR3aa: CASSILSGFYNEQFF
CDR3nt: TGTGCCAGCAGCATACTTTCCGGGTTCTACAATGAGCAGTTCTTC

d_gene: TRBD1
abundance: few
j_gene: TRBJ2-1
v_gene: TRBV15
CDR3aa: CATAWDRYNEQFF
CDR3nt: TGTGCCACCGCTTGGGACAGATACAATGAGCAGTTCTTC

d_gene: NA
abundance: many
j_gene: TRBJ1-1
v_gene: TRBV14
CDR3aa: CASSRAALGRTEAFF
CDR3nt: TGTGCCAGCAGCCGGGCCGCTTTAGGGCGCACTGAAGCTTTCTTT